This record concerns one T cell receptor (beta chain) sequence. V lost 0 bases to trimming and J lost 9 bases, with 10 bases between them. Germline CDR1 reads SGDLS; CDR2 reads YYNGEE. This CDR3 contains 14 residues. The sample is drawn from a study of blood T cell repertoires in COVID-19. The table came from immunoSEQ multiplex PCR; TCRdb's copy has only in-frame clones and leaves some out. The repertoire consists of around 88,000 clones, with around nine tenths occurring once and the leading ten covering about 3%. This receptor was taken from an elderly woman with acute or convalescent COVID-19. Sequencing input: peripheral blood. The gene calls are TRBV9 and TRBJ1-6, with D perhaps TRBD1 (5 bases). CDR3 DNA: TGTGCCAGCAGCGTAGGGGGCCAGGTTTCACCCCTCCACTTT. Residues: CASSVGGQVSPLHF.